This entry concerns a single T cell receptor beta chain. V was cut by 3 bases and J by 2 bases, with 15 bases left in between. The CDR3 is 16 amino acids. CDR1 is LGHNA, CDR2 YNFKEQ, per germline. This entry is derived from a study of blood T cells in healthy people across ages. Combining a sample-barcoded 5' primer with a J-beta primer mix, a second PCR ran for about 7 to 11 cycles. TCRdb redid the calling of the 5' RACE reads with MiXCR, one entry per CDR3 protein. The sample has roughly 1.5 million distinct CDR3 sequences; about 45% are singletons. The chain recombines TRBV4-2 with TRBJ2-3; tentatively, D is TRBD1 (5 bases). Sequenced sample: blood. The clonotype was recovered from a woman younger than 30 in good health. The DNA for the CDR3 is TGTGCCAGCAGCCACCCGCCGAGACAGAACACAGATACGCAGTATTTT. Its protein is CASSHPPRQNTDTQYF.